This TCR beta chain was identified in a study of T cells in localized non-small cell lung cancer. General observations from the study: Detection in adjacent lung was observed for a median 57 of the top 100 tumor clones.

This clone was counted between two and nine times. Antigen specificity is unknown. CDR1 and CDR2 (germline): SGDLS, YYNGEE. Trimming took off 3 bases at V and 8 bases at J, with 17 bases between the two ends. The CDR3 is 14 amino acids. Only in-frame clones appear in the TCRdb table, and some are missing; sequencing was by immunoSEQ multiplex PCR. The sample contains around 4,000 clones, over 30% of which appear only once. The sample in question was lung tumor tissue, obtained before any cancer treatment. The chain links TRBV9 to TRBJ1-1; TRBD1 is a possible D gene (6 bases). The receptor's source is a man between 40 and 70 years old with stage II squamous cell lung carcinoma. Here the CDR3 reads CASSEGGIRGEAFF. DNA for the CDR3: TGTGCCAGCAGCGAGGGGGGCATCCGGGGCGAAGCTTTCTTT. The complete variable domain, with remaining parts taken from reference TRBV9 and TRBJ1-1, reads DSGVTQTPKHLITATGQRVTLRCSPRSGDLSVYWYQQSLDQGLQFLIQYYNGEERAKGNILERFSAQQFPDLHSELNLSSLELGDSALYFCASSEGGIRGEAFFGQGTRLTVV.